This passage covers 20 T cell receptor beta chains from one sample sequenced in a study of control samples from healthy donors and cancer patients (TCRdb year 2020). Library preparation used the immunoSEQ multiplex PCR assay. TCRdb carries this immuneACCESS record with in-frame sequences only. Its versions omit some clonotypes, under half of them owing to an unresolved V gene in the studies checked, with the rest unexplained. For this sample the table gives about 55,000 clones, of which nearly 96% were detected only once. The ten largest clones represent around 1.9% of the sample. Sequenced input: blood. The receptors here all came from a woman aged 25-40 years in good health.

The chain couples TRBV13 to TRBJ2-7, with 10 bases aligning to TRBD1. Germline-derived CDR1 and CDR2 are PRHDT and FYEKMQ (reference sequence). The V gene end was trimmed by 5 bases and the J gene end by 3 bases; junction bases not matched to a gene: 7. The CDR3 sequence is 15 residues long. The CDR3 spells CASSKSRTGGYEQYF. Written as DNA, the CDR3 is TGTGCCAGCAGCAAATCTCGGACAGGGGGCTACGAGCAGTACTTC.

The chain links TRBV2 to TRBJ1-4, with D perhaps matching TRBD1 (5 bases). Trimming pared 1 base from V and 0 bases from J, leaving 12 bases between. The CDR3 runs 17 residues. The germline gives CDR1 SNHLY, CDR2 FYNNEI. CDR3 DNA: TGTGCCAGCAGTGAAGTTGATGGGACCGCAACTAATGAAAAACTGTTTTTT. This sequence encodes CASSEVDGTATNEKLFF.

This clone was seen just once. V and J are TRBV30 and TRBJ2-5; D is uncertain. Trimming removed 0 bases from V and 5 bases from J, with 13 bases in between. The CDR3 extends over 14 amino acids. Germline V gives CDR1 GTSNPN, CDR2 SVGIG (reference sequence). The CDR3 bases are TGTGCCTGGAGTGTACTGGACCGCTCGGAGACCCAGTACTTC. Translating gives CAWSVLDRSETQYF.

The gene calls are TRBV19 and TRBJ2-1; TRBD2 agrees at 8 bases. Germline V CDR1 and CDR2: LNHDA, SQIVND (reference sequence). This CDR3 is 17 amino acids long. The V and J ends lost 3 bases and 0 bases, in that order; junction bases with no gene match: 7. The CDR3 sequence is CASSILSGRSSYNEQFF. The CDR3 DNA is TGTGCCAGTAGTATTCTGAGCGGGAGAAGCTCCTACAATGAGCAGTTCTTC.

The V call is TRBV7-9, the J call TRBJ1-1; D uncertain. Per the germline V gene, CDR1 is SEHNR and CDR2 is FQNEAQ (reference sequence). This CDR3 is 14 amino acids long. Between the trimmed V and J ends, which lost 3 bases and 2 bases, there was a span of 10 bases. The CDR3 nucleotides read TGTGCCAGCAGCTTTATGGGCCCCAACACTGAAGCTTTCTTT. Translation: CASSFMGPNTEAFF.

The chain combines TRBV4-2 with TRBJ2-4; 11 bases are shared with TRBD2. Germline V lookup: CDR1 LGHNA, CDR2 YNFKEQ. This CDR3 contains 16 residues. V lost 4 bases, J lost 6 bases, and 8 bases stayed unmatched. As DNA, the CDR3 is TGTGCCAGCAGCCTCGGGACTAGCGGAGCGATAAACATTCAGTACTTC. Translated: CASSLGTSGAINIQYF.

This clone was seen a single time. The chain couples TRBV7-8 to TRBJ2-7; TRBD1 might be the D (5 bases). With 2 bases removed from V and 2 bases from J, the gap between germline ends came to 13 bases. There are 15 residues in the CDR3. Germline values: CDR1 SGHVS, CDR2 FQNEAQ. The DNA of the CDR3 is TGTGCCAGCAGCTTATCCCGCAGGGAAACCTACGAGCAGTACTTC. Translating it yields CASSLSRRETYEQYF. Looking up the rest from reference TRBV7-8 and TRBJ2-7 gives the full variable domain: GAGVSQSPRYKVAKRGQDVALRCDPISGHVSLFWYQQALGQGPEFLTYFQNEAQLDKSGLPSDRFFAERPEGSVSTLKIQRTQQEDSAVYLCASSLSRRETYEQYFGPGTRLTVT.

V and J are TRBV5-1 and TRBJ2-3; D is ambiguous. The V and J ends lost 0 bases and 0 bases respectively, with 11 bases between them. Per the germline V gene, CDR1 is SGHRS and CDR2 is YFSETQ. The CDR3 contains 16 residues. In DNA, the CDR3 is TGCGCCAGCAGCTTGGTTGTTAGGTCTAGCACAGATACGCAGTATTTT. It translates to CASSLVVRSSTDTQYF.

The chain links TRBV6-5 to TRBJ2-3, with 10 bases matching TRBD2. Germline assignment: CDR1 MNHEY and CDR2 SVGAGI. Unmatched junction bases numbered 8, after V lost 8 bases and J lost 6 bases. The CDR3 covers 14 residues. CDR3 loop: CASLLAGLRDTQYF. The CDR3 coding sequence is TGTGCCAGCCTACTAGCGGGACTCCGTGATACGCAGTATTTT.

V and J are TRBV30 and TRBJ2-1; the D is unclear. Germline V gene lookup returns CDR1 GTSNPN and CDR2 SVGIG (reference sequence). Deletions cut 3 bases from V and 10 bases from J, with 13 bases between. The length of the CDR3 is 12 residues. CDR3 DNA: TGTGCCTGGAGAACCCTTGGGCCCGAGCAGTTCTTC. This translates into CAWRTLGPEQFF.

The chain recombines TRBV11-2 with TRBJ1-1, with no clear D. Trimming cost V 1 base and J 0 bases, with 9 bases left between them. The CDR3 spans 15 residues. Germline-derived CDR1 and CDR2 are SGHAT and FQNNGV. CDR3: CASSLAGHMNTEAFF. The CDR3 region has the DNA TGTGCCAGCAGCTTAGCGGGTCATATGAACACTGAAGCTTTCTTT. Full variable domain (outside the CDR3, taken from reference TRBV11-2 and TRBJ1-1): EAGVAQSPRYKIIEKRQSVAFWCNPISGHATLYWYQQILGQGPKLLIQFQNNGVVDDSQLPKDRFSAERLKGVDSTLKIQPAKLEDSAVYLCASSLAGHMNTEAFFGQGTRLTVV.

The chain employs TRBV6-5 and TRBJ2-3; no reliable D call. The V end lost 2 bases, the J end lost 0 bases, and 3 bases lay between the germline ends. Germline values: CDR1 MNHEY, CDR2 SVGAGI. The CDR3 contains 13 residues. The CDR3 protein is CASSYQSTDTQYF. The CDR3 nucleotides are TGTGCCAGCAGTTACCAGAGCACAGATACGCAGTATTTT.

The CDR3 DNA reads as TGTGCCAGCAGCCCCTCATCCCAGGGCGCTGGAAACACCATATATTTT. It specifies CASSPSSQGAGNTIYF. J is TRBJ1-3 and V is TRBV7-6, with D perhaps TRBD1 (5 bases). The CDR3 spans 16 residues. Germline V gene sequence: CDR1 SGHVS, CDR2 FNYEAQ. Trimming removed 5 bases at V and 2 bases at J, with 16 bases between.

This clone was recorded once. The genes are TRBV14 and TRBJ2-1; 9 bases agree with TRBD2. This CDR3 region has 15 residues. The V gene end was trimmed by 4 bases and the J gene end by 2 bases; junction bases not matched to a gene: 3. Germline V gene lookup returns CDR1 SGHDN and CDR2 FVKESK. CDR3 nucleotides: TGTGCCAGCAGCCCGGCTAGCGGGACCTACAATGAGCAGTTCTTC. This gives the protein CASSPASGTYNEQFF.

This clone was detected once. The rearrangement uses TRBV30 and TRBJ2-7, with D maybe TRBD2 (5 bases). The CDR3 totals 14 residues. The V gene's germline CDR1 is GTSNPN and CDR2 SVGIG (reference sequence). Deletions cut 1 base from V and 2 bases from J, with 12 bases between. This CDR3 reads CAWSDGSGTYEQYF. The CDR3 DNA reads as TGTGCCTGGAGTGATGGGTCGGGGACCTACGAGCAGTACTTC.

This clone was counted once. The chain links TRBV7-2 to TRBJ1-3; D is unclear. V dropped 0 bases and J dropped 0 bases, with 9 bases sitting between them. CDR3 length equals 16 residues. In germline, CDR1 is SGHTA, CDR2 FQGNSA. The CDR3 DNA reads TGTGCCAGCAGCTTAGCGGGAACTGACTCTGGAAACACCATATATTTT. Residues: CASSLAGTDSGNTIYF.

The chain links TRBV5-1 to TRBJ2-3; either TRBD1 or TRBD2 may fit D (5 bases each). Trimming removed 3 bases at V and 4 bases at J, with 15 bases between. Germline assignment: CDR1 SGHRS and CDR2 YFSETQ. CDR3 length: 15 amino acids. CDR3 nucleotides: TGCGCCAGCAGCTCGTCCGGGACGGCCTCAGATACGCAGTATTTT. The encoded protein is CASSSSGTASDTQYF.

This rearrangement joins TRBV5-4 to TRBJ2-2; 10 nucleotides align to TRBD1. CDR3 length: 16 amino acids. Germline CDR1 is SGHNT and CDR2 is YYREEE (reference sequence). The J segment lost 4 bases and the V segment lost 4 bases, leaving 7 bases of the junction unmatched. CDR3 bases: TGTGCCAGCAGCCCGACAGGGGGCGCGACCACCGGGGAGCTGTTTTTT. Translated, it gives CASSPTGGATTGELFF.

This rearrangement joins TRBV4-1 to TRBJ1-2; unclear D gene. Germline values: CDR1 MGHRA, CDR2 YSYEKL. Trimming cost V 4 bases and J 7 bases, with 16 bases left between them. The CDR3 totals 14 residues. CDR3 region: CASSPWERGSGYTF. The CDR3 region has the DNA TGCGCCAGCAGCCCGTGGGAGCGAGGATCTGGCTACACCTTC.

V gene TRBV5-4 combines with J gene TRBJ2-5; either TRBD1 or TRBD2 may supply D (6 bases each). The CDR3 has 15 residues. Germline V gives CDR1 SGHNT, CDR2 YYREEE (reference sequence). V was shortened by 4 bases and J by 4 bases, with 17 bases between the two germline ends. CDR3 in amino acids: CASSAPGDWGETQYF. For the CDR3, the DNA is TGTGCCAGCAGCGCTCCAGGGGACTGGGGAGAGACCCAGTACTTC.